This paragraph covers one T cell receptor (beta chain) sequence. As yet, its antigen is unknown. The data were obtained in a study of cytomegalovirus exposure and HLA in healthy donors. Findings and limits, study-wide: Several of the most significant clusters appeared, in a later analysis, to be linked to common viral pathogens. The authors judged a highly shared variant cluster likely a sequencing artifact.

The study ran its PCR with 60 Vbeta and 13 Jbeta primers. Some clones are missing from TCRdb's copy, which holds only in-frame ones; the method was immunoSEQ multiplex PCR. The sample carries some 98,000 clones, about 81% recorded once. This clonotype originated in a man between 35 and 55 years old in good health and CMV-seronegative. What was sequenced was PBMCs.

CDR3 region: CASSQSLLWQYF. The CDR3 DNA reads TGCGCCAGCAGTCAATCCCTTTTGTGGCAGTATTTT. The rearrangement uses TRBV23-1 and TRBJ2-3, with D unclear. TRBV23-1 carries the ORF label, with uncertain function. The germline V and J ends were trimmed by 0 bases and 11 bases, with 9 bases remaining between them. This CDR3 comprises 12 residues.